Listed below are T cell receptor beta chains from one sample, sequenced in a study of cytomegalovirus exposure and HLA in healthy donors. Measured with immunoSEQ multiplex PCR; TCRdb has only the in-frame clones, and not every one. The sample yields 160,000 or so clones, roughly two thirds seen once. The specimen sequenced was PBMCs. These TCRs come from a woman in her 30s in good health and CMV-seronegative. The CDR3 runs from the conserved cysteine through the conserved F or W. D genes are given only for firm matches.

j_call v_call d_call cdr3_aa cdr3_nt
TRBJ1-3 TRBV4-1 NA CASSQFPGNSGNTIYF TGCGCCAGCAGCCAATTTCCAGGTAACTCTGGAAACACCATATATTTT
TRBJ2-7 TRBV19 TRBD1 CASSRTGGTYEQYF TGTGCCAGTAGTAGGACAGGGGGGACCTACGAGCAGTACTTC
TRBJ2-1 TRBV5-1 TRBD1 CASSSDTGTGMGGEQFF TGCGCCAGCAGCTCGGACACCGGGACAGGGATGGGTGGTGAGCAGTTCTTC
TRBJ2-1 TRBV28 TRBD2 CASSPVEGLAGMRPPWDEQFF TGTGCCAGCAGCCCCGTCGAGGGACTAGCGGGAATGCGCCCCCCCTGGGATGAGCAGTTCTTC
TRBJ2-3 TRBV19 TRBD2 CASSKTPRGVMATQYF TGTGCCAGCAGCAAGACCCCTCGGGGGGTGATGGCTACGCAGTATTTT
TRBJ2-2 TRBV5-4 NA CASRWDVGDTGELFF TGTGCCAGCAGATGGGATGTAGGGGACACCGGGGAGCTGTTTTTT
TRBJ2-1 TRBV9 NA CASSATEGLSYNEQFF TGTGCCAGCAGCGCGACGGAGGGCCTTTCCTACAATGAGCAGTTCTTC
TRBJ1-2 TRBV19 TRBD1 CASSQPGQGNYGYTF TGTGCCAGTAGTCAACCGGGACAGGGCAACTATGGCTACACCTTC
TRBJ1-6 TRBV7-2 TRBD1 CASSLTGGDNSPLHF TGTGCCAGCAGCTTAACAGGGGGCGACAATTCACCCCTCCACTTT
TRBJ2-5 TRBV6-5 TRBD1 CASSGDRSGAQYF TGTGCCAGCAGTGGGGACAGGTCGGGGGCCCAGTACTTC
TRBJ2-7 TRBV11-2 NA CASSYDRGEQYF TGTGCCAGCAGCTACGACAGAGGCGAGCAGTACTTC
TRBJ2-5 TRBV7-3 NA CASSSGGLETQYF TGTGCCAGCAGCTCTGGGGGCCTAGAGACCCAGTACTTC
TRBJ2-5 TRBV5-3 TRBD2 CARSAPGLEETQYF TGTGCCAGAAGCGCCCCCGGACTAGAGGAGACCCAGTACTTC
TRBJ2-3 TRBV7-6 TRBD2 CASSFLAENTDTQYF TGTGCCAGCAGCTTTCTAGCGGAAAACACAGATACGCAGTATTTT
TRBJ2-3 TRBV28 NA CASSHRRGKADTQYF TGTGCCAGCAGTCATCGTCGAGGGAAGGCGGATACGCAGTATTTT
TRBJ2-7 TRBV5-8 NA CASRSQGLPYEQYF TGTGCCAGCAGATCCCAGGGGTTGCCCTACGAGCAGTACTTC